This is a list of T cell receptor beta chains from one sample in a study of PD-L1 blockade in urothelial cancer. Some clones are missing from TCRdb's copy, which holds only in-frame ones; the method was immunoSEQ multiplex PCR. This sample has more than 40,000 clones, with around 88% found just once. The sequencing here drew on PBMCs, taken around atezolizumab (anti-PD-L1) treatment. The origin of the receptors is a man between 60 and 75 years old with urothelial cancer. CDR3s include the opening cysteine and the closing phenylalanine or tryptophan. D genes are given only for firm matches. Part of the rows lack a size; the others show once, few, many or a class for expanded clones.

j_call cdr3_length clone_size v_call d_call cdr3_nt cdr3_aa
TRBJ1-1 15 NA TRBV6-5 TRBD1 TGTGCCAGCAGTTCGGACAGGGTTTGGAGCACTGAAGCTTTCTTT CASSSDRVWSTEAFF
TRBJ1-4 16 NA TRBV11-3 TRBD1 TGTGCCAGCAGCTTTACCTCCGGGACAGGGGGCGCAAAACTGTTTTTT CASSFTSGTGGAKLFF
TRBJ2-6 17 NA TRBV11-2 TRBD1 TGCGCCAGCAGTTCCAGACAGGGGCGCGCTGGGGCCAACGTCCTGACTTTC CASSSRQGRAGANVLTF
TRBJ1-2 15 NA TRBV18 TRBD1 TGTGCCAGCTCACCGGGACAGGAGATTAACTATGGCTACACCTTC CASSPGQEINYGYTF
TRBJ1-5 15 NA TRBV6-5 NA TGTGCCAGCAGTTACTCGTTCAGGGGCGATCAGCCCCAGCATTTT CASSYSFRGDQPQHF
TRBJ1-1 15 NA TRBV27 NA TGTGCCAGCAGTTCATCGGGACAAGTAAACACTGAAGCTTTCTTT CASSSSGQVNTEAFF
TRBJ1-4 13 NA TRBV29-1 TRBD1 TGCAGCGTTGCCGGGACAGGGGTTGAAAAACTGTTTTTT CSVAGTGVEKLFF
TRBJ2-1 13 NA TRBV5-6 TRBD2 TGTGCCAGCAGCTTTTATAGCGGGAGGGGCCAGTTCTTC CASSFYSGRGQFF
TRBJ2-1 15 NA TRBV5-1 NA TGCGCCAGCAGTCCCGCCCCCGAGGCCTACAATGAGCAGTTCTTC CASSPAPEAYNEQFF
TRBJ1-6 14 NA TRBV30 NA TGTGCCTGCGAGAATGCCCTTAATAATTCACCCCTCCACTTT CACENALNNSPLHF
TRBJ2-1 13 NA TRBV7-3 NA TGTGCCAGCAGCCTCAGCGCATTGAATGAGCAGTTCTTC CASSLSALNEQFF
TRBJ2-1 11 NA TRBV25-1 TRBD2 TGTGCCAGCAGGGCTAGCGGGCAGCAGTTCTTC CASRASGQQFF
TRBJ2-7 15 NA TRBV15 NA TGTGCCACCAGCAGGGAGGGTGGGGTGGCCTACGAGCAGTACTTC CATSREGGVAYEQYF
TRBJ1-2 14 NA TRBV6-6 NA TGTGCCAGCAGTTACTCGAGAGGGCCCTGGGGCTACACCTTC CASSYSRGPWGYTF
TRBJ2-1 15 once TRBV19 NA TGTGCCAGTAGTATGGTACCGAGCTCCTACAATGAGCAGTTCTTC CASSMVPSSYNEQFF
TRBJ2-5 14 NA TRBV7-9 NA TGTGCCAGCAAGGGGGGGAGGGCCACGGGCTACCAGTACTTC CASKGGRATGYQYF
TRBJ2-7 13 NA TRBV6-1 NA TGTGCCAGCAGTGAAAGTCCCTCCGGGAAGCAGTACTTC CASSESPSGKQYF
TRBJ2-7 14 NA TRBV2 TRBD1 TGTGCCAGCAGCCAATGGGGACAGGGAGACGAGCAGTACTTC CASSQWGQGDEQYF
TRBJ1-6 14 NA TRBV6-6 NA TGTGCCAGCAGTTACCGGCCTCAGGGTTCACCCCTCCACTTT CASSYRPQGSPLHF
TRBJ1-1 17 NA TRBV11-2 NA TGTGCCAGCAGATTAACCCCCGGCCAGACAATGAACACTGAAGCTTTCTTT CASRLTPGQTMNTEAFF
TRBJ1-3 16 NA TRBV5-1 TRBD1 TGCGCCAGCACCAGAACTACAGGGGGCTCTGGAAACACCATATATTTT CASTRTTGGSGNTIYF
TRBJ2-3 14 NA TRBV18 NA TGTGCCAGCTCACCCCCCCTACCGGCAGATACGCAGTATTTT CASSPPLPADTQYF
TRBJ1-2 14 NA TRBV6-5 TRBD1 TGTGCCAGCAGTTACGGACAGGGAAACTATGGCTACACCTTC CASSYGQGNYGYTF
TRBJ2-7 14 NA TRBV7-8 TRBD2 TGTGCCAGCCGGACTAGCGGAAAAGGTTACGAGCAGTACTTC CASRTSGKGYEQYF
TRBJ2-1 11 NA TRBV5-4 NA TGTGCCAGCAGCTTAACAAATGAGCAGTTCTTC CASSLTNEQFF
TRBJ1-2 12 once TRBV28 NA TGTGCCAGCAGTTTCACAGTCTATGGCTACACCTTC CASSFTVYGYTF
TRBJ2-7 17 NA TRBV6-1 TRBD1 TGTGCCAGCAGTGAACGGGGACAGGGGAGGGGCGCCTACGAGCAGTACTTC CASSERGQGRGAYEQYF
TRBJ1-2 16 few TRBV29-1 NA TGCAGCGTTAAGGGAGGAGGTCGGAATTCCCACTATGGCTACACCTTC CSVKGGGRNSHYGYTF
TRBJ2-7 12 NA TRBV30 NA TGTGCCTGGAGTCAAACTAGCTACGAGCAGTACTTC CAWSQTSYEQYF
TRBJ2-5 14 NA TRBV19 TRBD2 TGTGCCAGTAGTACCGGGACTAACAAAGAGACCCAGTACTTC CASSTGTNKETQYF
TRBJ2-3 16 NA TRBV11-2 NA TGTGCCAGCAGCTTAGTGCTCAGCAGGTCCACAGATACGCAGTATTTT CASSLVLSRSTDTQYF
TRBJ1-1 16 NA TRBV2 TRBD1 TGTGCCAGCCATTTGGGGACAGGTATTATGAAGGCTGAAGCTTTCTTT CASHLGTGIMKAEAFF
TRBJ2-1 16 NA TRBV5-1 TRBD1 TGCGCCAGCAGCGCGTCCGGGACAGGGCTTGGCGATGAGCAGTTCTTC CASSASGTGLGDEQFF
TRBJ2-7 15 NA TRBV7-3 NA TGTGCCAGCAGCTTATCGGCCGGGATCACCTACGAGCAGTACTTC CASSLSAGITYEQYF
TRBJ2-1 13 NA TRBV7-2 TRBD2 TGTGCCAGCAGTTATAGCGGGGGCAATGAGCAGTTCTTC CASSYSGGNEQFF
TRBJ2-5 17 few TRBV27 TRBD2 TGTGCCAGCAGTTCCCGGACTAGCGGGTTCTCCGGAGAGACCCAGTACTTC CASSSRTSGFSGETQYF
TRBJ2-1 14 NA TRBV5-4 NA TGTGCCAGCAGCCTAACCGGGACTCTAAATGAGCAGTTCTTC CASSLTGTLNEQFF
TRBJ1-1 11 NA TRBV5-8 NA TGTGCCAGCAGCTCGGGACAAATGACCCCCTTT CASSSGQMTPF
TRBJ2-7 13 NA TRBV7-9 TRBD1 TGTGCCAGCAACCCGGGACAGGGGGACGAGCAGTACTTC CASNPGQGDEQYF
TRBJ2-1 15 NA TRBV6-5 NA TGTGCCAGCACTCCGCGGGGGCAGTCCTACAATGAGCAGTTCTTC CASTPRGQSYNEQFF
TRBJ2-5 13 NA TRBV10-3 NA TGTGCCATCAGTGTTGGCGGTAAAGAGACCCAGTACTTC CAISVGGKETQYF
TRBJ1-2 14 NA TRBV27 TRBD1 TGTGCCAGCAGTTTTGACAGGGGATCTATCGGCTACACCTTC CASSFDRGSIGYTF
TRBJ2-1 16 NA TRBV7-2 TRBD2 TGTGCCAGCAGCTTAACTAGCGGGAGGGCCGGAGATGAGCAGTTCTTC CASSLTSGRAGDEQFF
TRBJ1-1 11 few TRBV29-1 NA TGCAGCGTTGTGGGCCGCGGGGAAGCTTTCTTT CSVVGRGEAFF
TRBJ1-2 14 once TRBV19 NA TGTGCCAGTAGTACCGCCGCAGGGAACTATGGCTACACCTTC CASSTAAGNYGYTF
TRBJ2-7 13 once TRBV7-6 NA TGTGCCAGCAGCTGGGGACAACCGGGAGGGCAGTACTTC CASSWGQPGGQYF
TRBJ2-5 14 NA TRBV5-1 TRBD1 TGCGCCAGCAGCTTGGTAGGACAGGGGATCGCCCAGTACTTC CASSLVGQGIAQYF
TRBJ2-1 17 NA TRBV11-2 TRBD2 TGTGCCAGCAGCCTAAGGGGGAGCGGGGGGGGTAAAAATGAGCAGTTCTTC CASSLRGSGGGKNEQFF
TRBJ1-1 17 NA TRBV10-3 TRBD1 TGTGCCATCGTTCGGGGGAATGGACAGGGTGCGAACACTGAAGCTTTCTTT CAIVRGNGQGANTEAFF
TRBJ2-2 14 NA TRBV7-3 TRBD1 TGTGCCAGCACCGTAACAGGGGGCTCCGGGGAGCTGTTTTTT CASTVTGGSGELFF
TRBJ1-2 12 NA TRBV5-1 NA TGCGCCAGCAGCTCCCCAGACTATGGCTACACCTTC CASSSPDYGYTF
TRBJ2-7 19 NA TRBV28 TRBD2 TGTGCCAGCAGTAGACCGGGACTAGCGGGTCGAGCTAATCCCTACGAGCAGTACTTC CASSRPGLAGRANPYEQYF
TRBJ2-7 15 once TRBV6-1 TRBD1 TGTGCCAGCAGTGATTATGCACAGGGGCACTACGAGCAGTACTTC CASSDYAQGHYEQYF
TRBJ2-3 13 NA TRBV7-3 NA TGTGCCAGCAGCTTAGTGGCGGCAGATACGCAGTATTTT CASSLVAADTQYF
TRBJ1-2 15 NA TRBV5-6 NA TGTGCCAGCAGCTTGTTCGTGGGCAGAAGCTATGGCTACACCTTC CASSLFVGRSYGYTF